A selection of T cell receptor beta chains follows, all from one sample in a study of shared clonotypes between healthy human individuals. Clones were sequenced by immunoSEQ multiplex PCR, and TCRdb holds only the in-frame ones, with some missing. The sample has about a million clones; roughly 80% are singletons. The sample taken for sequencing was memory CD4+ T cells from PBMCs. The receptors originated from a man aged 18 to 35 in good health. Some clones in this sample may be carry-over from other donors' samples. Each CDR3 is given without its conserved first and last residue. Part of the rows lack a size; the others show once, few, many or a class for expanded clones.

clone_size: few
j_call: TRBJ1-1
v_call: TRBV29-1
cdr3_aa: SVGGTGEFTEAF

clone_size: NA
j_call: TRBJ2-5
v_call: TRBV7-2
cdr3_aa: ASSLAFKETQY

clone_size: once
j_call: TRBJ2-2
v_call: TRBV27
cdr3_aa: ASSFRPRGGELF

clone_size: NA
j_call: TRBJ2-5
v_call: TRBV18
cdr3_aa: ASSLGFQETQY

clone_size: few
j_call: TRBJ2-3
v_call: TRBV5-1
cdr3_aa: ASSSNLGTDTQY

clone_size: NA
j_call: TRBJ1-2
v_call: TRBV29-1
cdr3_aa: SVESIDRELGYT

clone_size: few
j_call: TRBJ2-3
v_call: TRBV9
cdr3_aa: ASSPLAGGQGDTQY

clone_size: NA
j_call: TRBJ2-7
v_call: TRBV5-4
cdr3_aa: ASSGREGGAEQY

clone_size: NA
j_call: TRBJ1-1
v_call: TRBV27
cdr3_aa: ASSFGQGVTEAF

clone_size: NA
j_call: TRBJ1-2
v_call: TRBV11-1
cdr3_aa: ASSLIQNYGYT

clone_size: NA
j_call: TRBJ1-5
v_call: TRBV5-1
cdr3_aa: ASSPTGGGNQPQH

clone_size: NA
j_call: TRBJ2-1
v_call: TRBV5-4
cdr3_aa: ASSLASGRYNEQF

clone_size: many
j_call: TRBJ1-2
v_call: TRBV11-2
cdr3_aa: ASSPNPGQNNYGYT

clone_size: NA
j_call: TRBJ2-7
v_call: TRBV29-1
cdr3_aa: SVAGTSSYEQY

clone_size: few
j_call: TRBJ1-2
v_call: TRBV28
cdr3_aa: ASSFGSDSYGYT

clone_size: NA
j_call: TRBJ1-2
v_call: TRBV30
cdr3_aa: AWSPGVGYT

clone_size: NA
j_call: TRBJ1-2
v_call: TRBV5-1
cdr3_aa: ASSPGTDGGGYT

clone_size: few
j_call: TRBJ2-3
v_call: TRBV6-6
cdr3_aa: ASSYGETDTDTQY

clone_size: NA
j_call: TRBJ2-7
v_call: TRBV7-2
cdr3_aa: ASSLAWSGAGDYEQY

clone_size: NA
j_call: TRBJ1-2
v_call: TRBV10-3
cdr3_aa: AIRGDRASGGYT

clone_size: NA
j_call: TRBJ2-1
v_call: TRBV7-3
cdr3_aa: ASASGTSANNEQF

clone_size: NA
j_call: TRBJ1-3
v_call: TRBV11-2
cdr3_aa: ASSLGQTTRNTIY

clone_size: NA
j_call: TRBJ2-7
v_call: TRBV19
cdr3_aa: ASSTPGRGVYEQY

clone_size: NA
j_call: TRBJ1-5
v_call: TRBV9
cdr3_aa: ASSQGVRNQPQH

clone_size: NA
j_call: TRBJ2-3
v_call: TRBV27
cdr3_aa: ASSLKGFGRTDTQY

clone_size: NA
j_call: TRBJ2-1
v_call: TRBV28
cdr3_aa: ASTPYGTDWAAF

clone_size: NA
j_call: TRBJ1-1
v_call: TRBV7-2
cdr3_aa: ASSLYGQDTEAF

clone_size: NA
j_call: TRBJ1-1
v_call: TRBV2
cdr3_aa: ASSEVSKAF

clone_size: NA
j_call: TRBJ1-1
v_call: TRBV7-3
cdr3_aa: ASSPIPGGTEAF

clone_size: NA
j_call: TRBJ2-6
v_call: TRBV5-6
cdr3_aa: ASALSPGANVLT

clone_size: NA
j_call: TRBJ1-1
v_call: TRBV7-8
cdr3_aa: ASSLVGGNTEAF

clone_size: few
j_call: TRBJ1-1
v_call: TRBV7-9
cdr3_aa: ASSVEALGAF

clone_size: NA
j_call: TRBJ2-5
v_call: TRBV28
cdr3_aa: ASSFRGRLEETQY

clone_size: NA
j_call: TRBJ2-5
v_call: TRBV21-1
cdr3_aa: ASSKYTSPNVTQY

clone_size: NA
j_call: TRBJ2-1
v_call: TRBV4-3
cdr3_aa: ASSQDYYNEQF

clone_size: NA
j_call: TRBJ2-5
v_call: TRBV28
cdr3_aa: ASSYARRETQY

clone_size: NA
j_call: TRBJ2-1
v_call: TRBV28
cdr3_aa: ASSTTSGGRLDEQF

clone_size: NA
j_call: TRBJ2-1
v_call: TRBV6-1
cdr3_aa: ASTRAGVSYNEQF

clone_size: NA
j_call: TRBJ1-1
v_call: TRBV7-8
cdr3_aa: ASSFGRDGRNTEAF

clone_size: NA
j_call: TRBJ2-7
v_call: TRBV5-6
cdr3_aa: ASSRRFDRTLREQY

clone_size: NA
j_call: TRBJ1-2
v_call: TRBV6-5
cdr3_aa: ASSYIQLPYGYT

clone_size: NA
j_call: TRBJ1-1
v_call: TRBV27
cdr3_aa: ASSPRRNTEAF

clone_size: NA
j_call: TRBJ2-3
v_call: TRBV23-1
cdr3_aa: ASSQLGQGAPDTQY

clone_size: once
j_call: TRBJ2-5
v_call: TRBV19
cdr3_aa: ASSRTVQETQY

clone_size: NA
j_call: TRBJ1-1
v_call: TRBV18
cdr3_aa: ASSPLGVAEAF

clone_size: NA
j_call: TRBJ2-5
v_call: TRBV15
cdr3_aa: ATSRAARETQY

clone_size: NA
j_call: TRBJ1-2
v_call: TRBV5-4
cdr3_aa: ASSSGTDSRNYGYT

clone_size: NA
j_call: TRBJ1-2
v_call: TRBV15
cdr3_aa: ATSRDKQYGYT

clone_size: NA
j_call: TRBJ2-7
v_call: TRBV5-5
cdr3_aa: ASSSRDRYYEQY

clone_size: NA
j_call: TRBJ2-1
v_call: TRBV6-6
cdr3_aa: ASRFALGQGVAEQF